This passage covers 31 T cell receptor beta chains from one sample sequenced in a study of shared clonotypes between healthy human individuals. Profiling relied on immunoSEQ multiplex PCR, and the TCRdb table lists in-frame clones only, not all of them. Among about 1.5 million clones listed, approximately 96% were seen once. Sequenced sample: naive CD4+ T cells sorted from blood. Noted subset: CD45RA+ positively selected. These receptors came from a man in his thirties or forties in good health.

The chain carries TRBV7-2 and TRBJ2-3; D not certain. The CDR3 runs 15 residues. Germline V gene sequence: CDR1 SGHTA, CDR2 FQGNSA. Trimming left V 2 bases short and J 0 bases short, with 9 bases between. For the CDR3, the DNA is TGTGCCAGCAGCTTAAGTCACTATAGCACAGATACGCAGTATTTT. It codes for CASSLSHYSTDTQYF. The whole variable domain, filled in from reference TRBV7-2 and TRBJ2-3, reads GAGVSQSPSNKVTEKGKDVELRCDPISGHTALYWYRQSLGQGLEFLIYFQGNSAPDKSGLPSDRFSAERTGGSVSTLTIQRTQQEDSAVYLCASSLSHYSTDTQYFGPGTRLTVL.

The chain uses TRBV19 and TRBJ1-1; 8 nucleotides line up with TRBD1. The CDR3 extends over 14 amino acids. CDR1 and CDR2 from the germline V gene are LNHDA and SQIVND (reference sequence). With 10 bases clipped from V and 4 bases from J, the junction kept 11 bases outside the gene matches. The CDR3 loop is CATSGGLLGTEAFF. The CDR3 DNA reads as TGTGCCACCTCAGGGGGCCTATTGGGCACTGAAGCTTTCTTT.

Of note for this clone: The same CDR3 can be traced to other DNA sequences in this sample. V usage is TRBV18 and J usage is TRBJ2-5; D not certain. CDR3 length equals 13 residues. The germline V gene has CDR1 KGHSH and CDR2 LQKENI. V gave up 2 bases and J gave up 2 bases, with 6 bases separating them. The DNA of the CDR3 is TGTGCCAGCTCACCAGGAAGGCAAGAGACCCAGTACTTC. Translating gives CASSPGRQETQYF.

The V and J genes are TRBV5-4 and TRBJ2-2; 9 nucleotides agree with TRBD1. This CDR3 is 15 amino acids long. In germline, CDR1 is SGHNT, CDR2 YYREEE (reference sequence). V trimming: 3 bases; J trimming: 7 bases; junction bases outside the gene matches: 7. CDR3 protein: CASSSGQGAHGELFF. The CDR3, as DNA: TGTGCCAGCAGCTCGGGACAGGGCGCGCACGGGGAGCTGTTTTTT.

The chain is built from TRBV7-2 and TRBJ2-7; tentative D call: TRBD2 (6 bases). Germline V gene sequence: CDR1 SGHTA, CDR2 FQGNSA. The CDR3 loop spans 16 amino acids. V lost 1 base and J lost 1, with 14 bases in between. Here the CDR3 reads CASSLVGGAISYEQYF. CDR3 in DNA: TGTGCCAGCAGCTTAGTAGGAGGGGCCATTTCCTACGAGCAGTACTTC.

The V gene is TRBV2, the J gene TRBJ2-1; D might be TRBD1 (6 bases). CDR1 and CDR2 (germline): SNHLY, FYNNEI. This CDR3 contains 13 residues. The germline V and J ends were trimmed by 9 bases and 4 bases, with 13 bases remaining between them. The CDR3 nucleotides are TGTGCCAGTCAGGGGCTAGGTTACAATGAGCAGTTCTTC. Translation: CASQGLGYNEQFF.

Turning to this clone: Germline is not matched at one junction end, which may reflect a read error. This chain connects TRBV28 to TRBJ2-7; the match to TRBD2 covers 8 bases. CDR1 and CDR2 (germline): MDHEN, SYDVKM. The CDR3 consists of 13 residues. The CDR3 here is CASTLAGINEQYF. CDR3 nucleotides: TGTGCCAGCACTTTAGCGGGAATAAACGAGCAGTACTTC.

The chain joins TRBV5-4 to TRBJ2-2; TRBD2 matches at 11 bases. The V and J ends lost 3 bases and 0 bases, in that order; junction bases with no gene match: 4. This CDR3 is built from 17 residues. Germline lookup yields CDR1 SGHNT and CDR2 YYREEE (reference sequence). Here the CDR3 DNA reads TGTGCCAGCAGCTCCGGGACTAGCGGACCGAACACCGGGGAGCTGTTTTTT. Its translation: CASSSGTSGPNTGELFF.

The gene calls are TRBV5-1 and TRBJ2-2, with 8 bases identical to TRBD2. After removal of 4 bases from V and 7 bases from J, the junction contained 6 bases not matched to a gene. Germline V CDR1 and CDR2: SGHRS, YFSETQ. The CDR3 spans 14 residues. In nucleotides, the CDR3 is TGCGCCAGCAGCGAGGGACTAGGGATCGGGGAGCTGTTTTTT. Encoded protein: CASSEGLGIGELFF.

This sequence joins TRBV6-5 and TRBJ1-2; 9 bases are a match to TRBD1. Germline loops: CDR1 MNHEY, CDR2 SVGAGI. Losses at the gene ends were 4 bases for V and 6 bases for J; bases not matched to a gene: 6. The CDR3 runs 14 residues. This CDR3 reads CASSSLDRGDGYTF. The CDR3 DNA sequence: TGTGCCAGCAGTTCCCTCGACAGGGGGGATGGCTACACCTTC.

V and J are TRBV6-5 and TRBJ2-5, with 15 bases aligning to TRBD2. CDR3 length equals 15 residues. Germline lookup yields CDR1 MNHEY and CDR2 SVGAGI. The V and J ends lost 8 bases and 5 bases, in that order; junction bases with no gene match: 6. This CDR3 reads CASRSGTSGRETQYF. The CDR3 DNA is TGTGCCAGCCGGTCCGGGACTAGCGGGAGGGAGACCCAGTACTTC.

As to this clone: Other DNA sequences in this sample translate to the same CDR3. The chain couples TRBV18 to TRBJ1-4; D unresolved. The CDR3 is made up of 13 amino acids. Trimming removed 2 bases at V and 3 bases at J, with 4 bases between. CDR1 is KGHSH and CDR2 is LQKENI in the germline V gene. The CDR3 is CASSPLANEKLFF. As DNA, the CDR3 is TGTGCCAGCTCACCATTGGCTAATGAAAAACTGTTTTTT. The full variable domain, its missing parts supplied by reference TRBV18 and TRBJ1-4, is NAGVMQNPRHLVRRRGQEARLRCSPMKGHSHVYWYRQLPEEGLKFMVYLQKENIIDESGMPKERFSAEFPKEGPSILRIQQVVRGDSAAYFCASSPLANEKLFFGSGTQLSVL.

V is TRBV5-1 and J is TRBJ2-3; TRBD1 aligns across 10 bases. V dropped 4 bases and J dropped 2; count of bases not matched to a gene: 4. The germline V gene has CDR1 SGHRS and CDR2 YFSETQ. This CDR3 has 15 amino acids. CDR3 in amino acids: CASSMDRGFTDTQYF. The CDR3 DNA reads TGCGCCAGCAGCATGGACAGGGGGTTCACAGATACGCAGTATTTT.

This chain links TRBV7-9 with TRBJ2-5, with D perhaps TRBD2 (6 bases). The V gene's germline CDR1 is SEHNR and CDR2 FQNEAQ (reference sequence). This CDR3 contains 15 residues. Trimming left V 0 bases short and J 9 bases short, with 17 bases between. The CDR3 coding sequence is TGTGCCAGCAGCTTAGCCGGGACTCCATCGTGGGCCCAGTACTTC. Encoded protein: CASSLAGTPSWAQYF.

This chain connects TRBV6-6 to TRBJ1-1; 9 bases fit TRBD1. The germline CDR1 and CDR2 sequences are MNHNY and SVGAGI (reference sequence). Trimming took 7 bases from V and 6 from J; bases not matched to a gene: 6. This CDR3 comprises 13 residues. For the CDR3, the DNA is TGTGCCAGCAACGAGGACAGGGGCGCTGAAGCTTTCTTT. Protein: CASNEDRGAEAFF.

CDR3 bases: TGCGCCAGCAGCTTCAGTTCTAGCGGTGTCAATGAGCAGTTCTTC. Amino acid sequence: CASSFSSSGVNEQFF. The V call is TRBV5-1, the J call TRBJ2-1; the match to TRBD2 covers 7 bases. Unmatched junction bases numbered 8, after V lost 2 bases and J lost 6 bases. The germline CDR1 and CDR2 sequences are SGHRS and YFSETQ. The CDR3 runs to 15 residues.

To note about this clone: Other DNA sequences in the same sample also yield this CDR3. This rearrangement joins TRBV4-3 to TRBJ2-5; D ambiguous. The CDR3 contains 14 residues. Trimming removed 0 bases at V and 5 bases at J, with 10 bases between. Germline CDR1 reads LGHNA; CDR2 reads YSLEER. CDR3 amino acids: CASSQDIGRETQYF. The CDR3 region has the DNA TGCGCCAGCAGCCAAGATATTGGCAGGGAGACCCAGTACTTC.

The chain joins TRBV9 to TRBJ2-2; 10 bases align to TRBD2. Germline assignment: CDR1 SGDLS and CDR2 YYNGEE. The CDR3 extends over 15 amino acids. Germline trimming cut 2 bases from V and 6 bases from J; bases unmatched to any gene: 4. The CDR3 nucleotides are TGTGCCAGCAGCGTGAGCGGGAGGGTTGCCGGGGAGCTGTTTTTT. Its translation is CASSVSGRVAGELFF.

The rearrangement uses TRBV14 and TRBJ2-7; perhaps TRBD1 as D (5 bases). This CDR3 has 15 amino acids. Trimming removed 0 bases at V and 3 bases at J, with 12 bases between. From germline, CDR1 is SGHDN and CDR2 FVKESK. The CDR3 reads CASSQELGRYYEQYF. The CDR3 bases are TGTGCCAGCAGCCAAGAGCTGGGGCGGTACTACGAGCAGTACTTC.

The chain carries TRBV6-5 and TRBJ1-1, with unresolved D. The germline V gene encodes CDR1 MNHEY and CDR2 SVGAGI. The ends were cut back, 5 bases at V and 1 base at J, with 11 bases in the middle. The CDR3 extends over 14 amino acids. The CDR3 reads CASSRALANTEAFF. CDR3 DNA sequence: TGTGCCAGCAGTCGCGCTTTGGCGAACACTGAAGCTTTCTTT.

A remark on this clone: One junction end disagrees with the germline gene, perhaps due to a read error. Written as DNA, the CDR3 is TGTGCCTGGAGGGACAACCGGGACACCGAAGCTTTCTTT. This encodes CAWRDNRDTEAFF. The rearrangement links TRBV30 to TRBJ1-1, with D possibly TRBD1 on 6 matching bases. This CDR3 has 13 residues. The germline V gene has CDR1 GTSNPN and CDR2 SVGIG (reference sequence).

The chain employs TRBV27 and TRBJ2-1; D tentatively reads TRBD1 or TRBD2 (6 bases each). The CDR3 loop spans 17 amino acids. Trimming pared 1 base from V and 6 bases from J, leaving 19 bases between. Germline V lookup: CDR1 MNHEY, CDR2 SMNVEV (reference sequence). The CDR3 sequence is CASSLFALGGGINEQFF. CDR3 DNA sequence: TGTGCCAGCAGTTTATTTGCCCTCGGGGGCGGGATCAATGAGCAGTTCTTC.

The chain recombines TRBV7-2 with TRBJ2-7; 7 positions match TRBD2. The germline V gene encodes CDR1 SGHTA and CDR2 FQGNSA. This CDR3 contains 15 residues. The V segment lost 5 bases and the J segment 4 bases; nucleotides outside the gene matches: 11. The CDR3 DNA follows: TGTGCCAGCAGCCTGATCCGCGGGGGAATGTACGAGCAGTACTTC. This sequence encodes CASSLIRGGMYEQYF.

The chain links TRBV5-1 to TRBJ1-1; D gene uncertain. This CDR3 region has 13 residues. Trimming left V 3 bases short and J 5 bases short, with 11 bases between. Germline lookup yields CDR1 SGHRS and CDR2 YFSETQ. CDR3 in DNA: TGCGCCAGCAGCTCAGGAAGCGGGACTGAAGCTTTCTTT. The encoded protein is CASSSGSGTEAFF.

This clone was recorded only once. The J gene is TRBJ1-1, the V gene TRBV5-1; D is perhaps TRBD1 (5 bases). This CDR3 has 12 residues. CDR1 is SGHRS, CDR2 YFSETQ, per germline. Trimming cost V 5 bases and J 1 base, with 6 bases left between them. The CDR3, as DNA: TGCGCCAGCAGTGGGGGGAACACTGAAGCTTTCTTT. Its protein is CASSGGNTEAFF.

This clone was found once. V is TRBV5-4 and J is TRBJ2-7, with D possibly TRBD1 on 5 matching bases. CDR1 SGHNT and CDR2 YYREEE come from the germline V gene (reference sequence). The V gene lost 2 bases and the J gene lost 6 bases, with 9 bases spanning the gap. The CDR3 runs 12 residues. In nucleotides, the CDR3 is TGTGCCAGCAGCTTCCAGGGCCGCGAGCAGTACTTC. Residues: CASSFQGREQYF.

The rearrangement uses TRBV7-8 and TRBJ1-4, with a possible D match to TRBD1 (5 bases). The V end lost 4 bases, the J end lost 13 bases, and 25 bases lay between the germline ends. The CDR3 is 16 residues long. Germline V CDR1 and CDR2: SGHVS, FQNEAQ. CDR3 loop: CASSWGRGLETEGLFF. CDR3 DNA sequence: TGTGCCAGCAGCTGGGGTAGGGGCCTGGAAACCGAAGGACTGTTTTTT.

With respect to this clone: Different DNA sequences within this sample yield the same CDR3. The chain links TRBV5-4 to TRBJ2-1; 15 bases align to TRBD2. The V and J ends lost 4 bases and 10 bases, in that order; junction bases with no gene match: 6. In germline, CDR1 is SGHNT, CDR2 YYREEE (reference sequence). CDR3 length: 15 residues. CDR3 sequence: CASSPGLAGGNEQFF. Written as DNA, the CDR3 is TGTGCCAGCAGCCCGGGACTAGCGGGAGGAAACGAGCAGTTCTTC.

This rearrangement joins TRBV25-1 to TRBJ1-4; 7 nucleotides align to TRBD1. Per germline, CDR1 MGHDK and CDR2 SYGVNS. Germline trimming cut 1 base from V and 1 base from J; bases unmatched to any gene: 6. The CDR3 runs 17 residues. This CDR3 reads CASSESRQGRTNEKLFF. The CDR3 DNA is TGTGCCAGCAGTGAATCCCGACAGGGCCGAACTAATGAAAAACTGTTTTTT.

The rearrangement joins TRBV11-2 to TRBJ2-2; the match to TRBD2 covers 8 bases. The CDR3 is made up of 16 amino acids. The V gene end was trimmed by 2 bases and the J gene end by 6 bases; junction bases not matched to a gene: 8. CDR1 is SGHAT and CDR2 is FQNNGV in the germline V gene. CDR3 sequence reads: CASSLWGGRLAGELFF. In nucleotides, the CDR3 is TGTGCCAGCAGCTTATGGGGCGGGAGGTTGGCCGGGGAGCTGTTTTTT.

The V and J genes are TRBV6-1 and TRBJ2-4, with D perhaps TRBD2 (6 bases). This CDR3 region has 14 residues. The germline V gene has CDR1 MNHNS and CDR2 SASEGT. The V and J ends lost 4 bases and 9 bases respectively, with 16 bases between them. The CDR3 region is CASSALEGQSIQYF. For the CDR3, the DNA is TGTGCCAGCAGTGCGTTGGAGGGCCAGAGCATTCAGTACTTC.